This passage covers 4 T cell receptor beta chains from one sample sequenced in a study of blood T cell repertoires in COVID-19. TCRdb's table, derived via immunoSEQ multiplex PCR, lists solely in-frame clones and lacks some. The sample has some 48,000 clones; about 81% are singletons. Material for sequencing was peripheral blood. Receptors originate from a human donor with acute or convalescent COVID-19. The donor label of this sample is uncertain.

The genes are TRBV10-3 and TRBJ1-4; 7 nucleotides align to TRBD1. J gave up 8 bases and V 4 bases, and 10 bases lay outside the gene matches. CDR1 and CDR2 from the germline V gene are ENHRY and SYGVKD. The CDR3 runs to 15 residues. The CDR3 sequence: CAISASTGSGEKLFF. CDR3 in DNA: TGTGCCATCAGTGCCTCGACAGGGTCTGGCGAAAAACTGTTTTTT.

This clone was seen only once. The chain is built from TRBV2 and TRBJ2-3, with 7 positions matching TRBD2. V shed 7 bases and J 0 bases; nucleotides not matched to a gene: 10. The CDR3 spans 16 residues. The V gene's germline CDR1 is SNHLY and CDR2 FYNNEI. The CDR3 region is CASNREVLSSTDTQYF. The CDR3 coding sequence is TGTGCCAGCAACCGGGAGGTTCTATCTAGCACAGATACGCAGTATTTT.

The chain carries TRBV9 and TRBJ2-3, with TRBD2 matching over 12 bases. This CDR3 region has 16 residues. Per germline, CDR1 SGDLS and CDR2 YYNGEE. Trimming cost V 4 bases and J 4 bases; bases outside gene matches: 7. This CDR3 is CASSMRTSGAADTQYF. In DNA, the CDR3 is TGTGCCAGCAGCATGCGGACTAGCGGGGCCGCAGATACGCAGTATTTT.

CDR3 nucleotide sequence: TGTGCCAGCAGTATACTCGGGACAGGCCCGTACGAGCAGTACTTC. It encodes CASSILGTGPYEQYF. The rearrangement joins TRBV28 to TRBJ2-7, with TRBD1 identical over 8 bases. V lost 5 bases and J lost 4; bases outside the gene matches: 10. The CDR3 covers 15 residues. Germline lookup yields CDR1 MDHEN and CDR2 SYDVKM. The full variable domain, its missing parts supplied by reference TRBV28 and TRBJ2-7, is DVKVTQSSRYLVKRTGEKVFLECVQDMDHENMFWYRQDPGLGLRLIYFSYDVKMKEKGDIPEGYSVSREKKERFSLILESASTNQTSMYLCASSILGTGPYEQYFGPGTRLTVT.